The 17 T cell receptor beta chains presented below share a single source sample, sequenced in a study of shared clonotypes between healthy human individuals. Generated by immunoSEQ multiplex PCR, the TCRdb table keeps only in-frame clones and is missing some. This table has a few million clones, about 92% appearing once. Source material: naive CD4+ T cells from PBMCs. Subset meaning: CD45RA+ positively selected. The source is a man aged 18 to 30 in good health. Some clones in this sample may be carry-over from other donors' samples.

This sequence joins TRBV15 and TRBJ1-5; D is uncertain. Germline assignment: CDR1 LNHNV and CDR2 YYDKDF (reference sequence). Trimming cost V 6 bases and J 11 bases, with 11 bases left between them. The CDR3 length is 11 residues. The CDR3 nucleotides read TGTGCCACCAGTTCGTTCGAAACCCAGCATTTT. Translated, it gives CATSSFETQHF. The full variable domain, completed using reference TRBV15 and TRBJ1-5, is DAMVIQNPRYQVTQFGKPVTLSCSQTLNHNVMYWYQQKSSQAPKLLFHYYDKDFNNEADTPDNFQSRRPNTSFCFLDIRSPGLGDTAMYLCATSSFETQHFGDGTRLSIL.

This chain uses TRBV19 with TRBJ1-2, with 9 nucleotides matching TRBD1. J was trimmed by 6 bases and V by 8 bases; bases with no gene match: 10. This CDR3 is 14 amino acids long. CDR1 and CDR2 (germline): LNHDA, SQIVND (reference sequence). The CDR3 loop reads CASRTQGALNGYTF. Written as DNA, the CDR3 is TGTGCCAGTCGCACACAGGGGGCGCTGAATGGCTACACCTTC.

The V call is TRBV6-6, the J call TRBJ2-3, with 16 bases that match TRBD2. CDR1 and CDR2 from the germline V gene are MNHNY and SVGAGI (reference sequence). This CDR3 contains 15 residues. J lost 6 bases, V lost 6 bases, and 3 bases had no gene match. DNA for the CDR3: TGTGCCAGCAGGGGGACTAGCGGGAGGGCCGATACGCAGTATTTT. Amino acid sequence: CASRGTSGRADTQYF.

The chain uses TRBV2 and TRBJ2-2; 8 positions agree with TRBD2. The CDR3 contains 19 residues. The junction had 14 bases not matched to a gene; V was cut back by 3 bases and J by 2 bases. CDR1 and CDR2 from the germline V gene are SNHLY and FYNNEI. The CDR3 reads CASSDTLGASGSNTGELFF. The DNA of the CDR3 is TGTGCCAGCAGTGACACGCTAGGGGCTAGCGGGTCCAACACCGGGGAGCTGTTTTTT. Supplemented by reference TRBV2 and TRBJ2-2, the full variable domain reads EPEVTQTPSHQVTQMGQEVILRCVPISNHLYFYWYRQILGQKVEFLVSFYNNEISEKSEIFDDQFSVERPDGSNFTLKIRSTKLEDSAMYFCASSDTLGASGSNTGELFFGEGSRLTVL.

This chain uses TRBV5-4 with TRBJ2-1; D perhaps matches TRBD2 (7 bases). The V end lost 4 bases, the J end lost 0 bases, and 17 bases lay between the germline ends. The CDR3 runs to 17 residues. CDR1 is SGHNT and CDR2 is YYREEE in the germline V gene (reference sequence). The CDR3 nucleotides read TGTGCCAGCAGCCCGAGCGGGACAAGCTTCTCCTACAATGAGCAGTTCTTC. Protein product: CASSPSGTSFSYNEQFF.

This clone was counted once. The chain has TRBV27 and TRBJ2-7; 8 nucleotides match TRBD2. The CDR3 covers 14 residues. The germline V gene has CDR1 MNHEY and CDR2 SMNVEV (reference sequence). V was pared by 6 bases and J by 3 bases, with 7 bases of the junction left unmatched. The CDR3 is CASRKLAASYEQYF. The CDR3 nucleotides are TGTGCCAGCAGAAAACTAGCGGCAAGCTACGAGCAGTACTTC.

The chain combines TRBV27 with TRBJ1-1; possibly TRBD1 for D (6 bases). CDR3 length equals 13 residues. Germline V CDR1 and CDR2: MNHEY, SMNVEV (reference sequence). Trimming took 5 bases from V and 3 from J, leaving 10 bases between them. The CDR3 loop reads CASSQGWDTEAFF. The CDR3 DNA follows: TGTGCCAGCAGTCAGGGGTGGGACACTGAAGCTTTCTTT.

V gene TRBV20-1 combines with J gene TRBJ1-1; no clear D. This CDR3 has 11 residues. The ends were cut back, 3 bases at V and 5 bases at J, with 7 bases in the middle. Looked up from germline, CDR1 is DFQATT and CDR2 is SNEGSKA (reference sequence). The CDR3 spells CSASYGTEAFF. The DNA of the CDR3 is TGCAGTGCTAGTTATGGAACTGAAGCTTTCTTT.

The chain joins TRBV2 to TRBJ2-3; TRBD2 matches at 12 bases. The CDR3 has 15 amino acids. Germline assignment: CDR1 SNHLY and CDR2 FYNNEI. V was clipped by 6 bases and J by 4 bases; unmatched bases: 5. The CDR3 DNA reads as TGTGCCAGCAGGCTAGCGGGAGGGTCTCCAGATACGCAGTATTTT. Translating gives CASRLAGGSPDTQYF.

The CDR3 nucleotides read TGTGCCAGCAGCCCCCGGGGTGGGGCCAAGACCTACGAGCAGTACTTC. It specifies CASSPRGGAKTYEQYF. V gene TRBV7-3 combines with J gene TRBJ2-7; possibly TRBD1 or TRBD2 for D (5 bases each). CDR1 and CDR2 from the germline V gene are SGHTA and FQGTGA. Trimming left V 5 bases short and J 2 bases short, with 19 bases between. The length of the CDR3 is 16 residues.

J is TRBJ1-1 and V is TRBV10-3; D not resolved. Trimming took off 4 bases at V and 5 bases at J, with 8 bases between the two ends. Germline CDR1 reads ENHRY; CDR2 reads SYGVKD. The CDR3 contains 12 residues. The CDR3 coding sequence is TGTGCCATCAGTGGGCGAAGTACTGAAGCTTTCTTT. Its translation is CAISGRSTEAFF.

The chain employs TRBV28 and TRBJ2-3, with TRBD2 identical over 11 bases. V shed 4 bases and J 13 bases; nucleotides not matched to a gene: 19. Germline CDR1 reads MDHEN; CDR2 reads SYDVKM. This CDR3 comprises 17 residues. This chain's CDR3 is CASSSPGTSGPFNGEYF. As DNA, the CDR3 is TGTGCCAGCAGTTCACCCGGGACTAGCGGACCCTTTAATGGGGAGTATTTT.

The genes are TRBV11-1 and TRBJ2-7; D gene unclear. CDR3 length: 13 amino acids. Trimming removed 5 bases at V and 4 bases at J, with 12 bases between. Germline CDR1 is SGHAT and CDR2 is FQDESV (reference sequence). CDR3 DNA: TGTGCCAGCAGCCCACAACCGCGGTACGAGCAGTACTTC. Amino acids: CASSPQPRYEQYF.

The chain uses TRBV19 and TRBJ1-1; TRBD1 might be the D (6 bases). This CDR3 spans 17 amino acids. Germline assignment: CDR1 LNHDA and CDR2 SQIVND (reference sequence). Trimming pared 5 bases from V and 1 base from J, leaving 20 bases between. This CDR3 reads CASSRPLRTAPNTEAFF. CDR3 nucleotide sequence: TGTGCCAGTAGTCGGCCCCTCAGGACAGCGCCGAACACTGAAGCTTTCTTT.

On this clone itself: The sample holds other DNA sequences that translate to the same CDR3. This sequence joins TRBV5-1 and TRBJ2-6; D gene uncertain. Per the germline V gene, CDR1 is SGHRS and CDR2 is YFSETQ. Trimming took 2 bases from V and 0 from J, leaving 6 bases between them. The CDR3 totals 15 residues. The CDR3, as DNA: TGCGCCAGCAGCTTATCAGGCTCTGGGGCCAACGTCCTGACTTTC. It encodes CASSLSGSGANVLTF. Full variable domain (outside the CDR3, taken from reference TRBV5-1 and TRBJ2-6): KAGVTQTPRYLIKTRGQQVTLSCSPISGHRSVSWYQQTPGQGLQFLFEYFSETQRNKGNFPGRFSGRQFSNSRSEMNVSTLELGDSALYLCASSLSGSGANVLTFGAGSRLTVL.

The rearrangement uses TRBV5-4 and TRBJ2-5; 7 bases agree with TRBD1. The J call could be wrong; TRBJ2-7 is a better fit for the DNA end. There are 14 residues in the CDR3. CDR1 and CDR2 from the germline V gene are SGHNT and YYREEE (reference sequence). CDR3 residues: CASSRQGFSYEQYF. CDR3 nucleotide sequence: TGTGCCAGCAGCCGACAGGGTTTCTCCTACGAGCAGTACTTC.

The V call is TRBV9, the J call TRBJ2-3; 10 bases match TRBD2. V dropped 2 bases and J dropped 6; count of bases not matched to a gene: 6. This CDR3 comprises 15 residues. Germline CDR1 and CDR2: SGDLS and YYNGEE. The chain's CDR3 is CASSVLAGVVDTQYF. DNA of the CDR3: TGTGCCAGCAGCGTCCTAGCGGGAGTCGTGGATACGCAGTATTTT. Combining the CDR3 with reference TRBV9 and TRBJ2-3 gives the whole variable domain DSGVTQTPKHLITATGQRVTLRCSPRSGDLSVYWYQQSLDQGLQFLIQYYNGEERAKGNILERFSAQQFPDLHSELNLSSLELGDSALYFCASSVLAGVVDTQYFGPGTRLTVL.